This TCR beta chain was sequenced for a study of a mutant IDH1 vaccine in newly diagnosed glioma. On the study more broadly: In some groups vaccination began 4-6 weeks post-radiotherapy; others received it with temozolomide. There were approximately 62% males and around 38% females among treated patients, whose mean age was about 40 years. The V12 visit happened in week 35, and the V13 visit happened in week 47. Regarding the study as a whole: There seemed to be no relation between pseudoprogression and changes in top peripheral T cell clonotypes.

Data came from immunoSEQ multiplex PCR; TCRdb stores just in-frame clones and leaves some out. The sample contains about 46,000 clones, around 84% of which appear only once. The CDR3 is 11 amino acids. The V gene lost 3 bases and the J gene lost 3 bases, with 2 bases spanning the gap. Germline V gene sequence: CDR1 LNHDA, CDR2 SQIVND (reference sequence). Regarding time point: week 47, end of study. Each vaccine dose was 300 ug of mutant IDH1 20-mer peptide, with topical imiquimod. About this clone: Its antigen remains unidentified.

Sequenced material: PBMCs, taken from a glioma patient whose treatment included an IDH1 peptide vaccine. This TCR was recovered from a woman in her twenties or thirties with glioma. Some clones in this sample may be carry-over from other donors' samples. The V call is TRBV19, the J call TRBJ1-1; D is undetermined. The CDR3 nucleotides read TGTGCCAGTAGTATTCACACTGAAGCTTTCTTT. Encoded protein: CASSIHTEAFF.